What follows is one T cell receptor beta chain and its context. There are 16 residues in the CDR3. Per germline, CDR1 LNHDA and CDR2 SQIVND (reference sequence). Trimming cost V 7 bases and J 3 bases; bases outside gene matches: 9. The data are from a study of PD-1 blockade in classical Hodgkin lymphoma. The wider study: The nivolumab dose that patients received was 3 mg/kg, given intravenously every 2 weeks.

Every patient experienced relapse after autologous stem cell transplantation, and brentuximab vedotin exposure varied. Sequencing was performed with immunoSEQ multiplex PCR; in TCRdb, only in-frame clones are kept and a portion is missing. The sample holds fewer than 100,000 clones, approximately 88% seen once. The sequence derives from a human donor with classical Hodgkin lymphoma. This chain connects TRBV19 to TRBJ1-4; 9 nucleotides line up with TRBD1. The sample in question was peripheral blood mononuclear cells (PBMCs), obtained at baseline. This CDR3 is CASNPGTGWPNEKLFF. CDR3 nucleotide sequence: TGTGCCAGTAACCCCGGGACAGGGTGGCCTAATGAAAAACTGTTTTTT.